This TCR beta chain was profiled in a study of shared clonotypes between healthy human individuals. About the study: In total, the donors were a couple of women and a few men aged 18 to 49.

The assay used deep level. Input per replicate PCR of unsorted PBMC was 250 to 300 ng DNA, corresponding to tens of thousands of T cell genomes. Ten immunoSEQ deep assay plates held the unsorted PBMC DNA. TCRdb keeps only in-frame clones here, not all; method: immunoSEQ multiplex PCR. Of approximately 500,000 clones in the sample, about 85% were seen once. CDR1 SNHLY and CDR2 FYNNEI come from the germline V gene. Trimming cost V 4 bases and J 3 bases, with 7 bases left between them. This CDR3 has 13 amino acids. The sequenced material came from PBMCs. The V gene is TRBV2, the J gene TRBJ2-1; no firm D call. This TCR came from a middle-aged woman in good health. Some clones in this sample may be carry-over from other donors' samples. The CDR3 bases are TGTGCCAGCAGTGTTAATAACTACAATGAGCAGTTCTTC. Encoded protein: CASSVNNYNEQFF.